These 2 T cell receptor beta chains were sequenced from one sample in a study of a mutant IDH1 vaccine in newly diagnosed glioma. As for time point: week 11, during vaccination. Vaccination used 300 ug of mutant IDH1 20-mer peptide per dose, with topical imiquimod. TCRdb keeps only in-frame clones here, not all; method: immunoSEQ multiplex PCR. Altogether some 59,000 clones are present, 75% to 90% being singletons, with the ten largest covering 1.9%. These receptors' targets are unknown. This specimen was PBMCs, taken from a glioma patient whose treatment included an IDH1 peptide vaccine. These receptors all come from a man in his forties with glioma.

The chain links TRBV7-9 to TRBJ2-2; D is ambiguous. Germline CDR1 SEHNR, CDR2 FQNEAQ (reference sequence). The CDR3 runs to 11 residues. Trimming took off 2 bases at V and 6 bases at J, with 1 base between the two ends. The CDR3 sequence is CASSLPGELFF. As DNA, the CDR3 is TGTGCCAGCAGCTTACCCGGGGAGCTGTTTTTT.

This chain uses TRBV18 with TRBJ2-1; D might be TRBD1 or TRBD2, each matching 5 bases. The germline gives CDR1 KGHSH, CDR2 LQKENI. The germline V and J ends were trimmed by 0 bases and 7 bases, with 13 bases remaining between them. This CDR3 spans 15 amino acids. The CDR3 sequence: CASSPPRGTINEQFF. CDR3 in DNA: TGTGCCAGCTCACCACCGAGAGGGACCATAAATGAGCAGTTCTTC.